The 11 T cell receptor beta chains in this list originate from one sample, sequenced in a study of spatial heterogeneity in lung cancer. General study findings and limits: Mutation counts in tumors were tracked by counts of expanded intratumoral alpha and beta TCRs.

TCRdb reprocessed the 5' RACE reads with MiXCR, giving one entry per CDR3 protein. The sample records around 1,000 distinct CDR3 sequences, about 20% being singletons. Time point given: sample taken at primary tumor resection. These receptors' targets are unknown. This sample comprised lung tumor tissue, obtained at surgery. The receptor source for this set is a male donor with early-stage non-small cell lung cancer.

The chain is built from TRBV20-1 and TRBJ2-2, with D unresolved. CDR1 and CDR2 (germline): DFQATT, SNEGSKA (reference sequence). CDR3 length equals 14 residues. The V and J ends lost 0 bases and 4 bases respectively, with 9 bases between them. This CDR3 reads CSARDLMVTGELFF. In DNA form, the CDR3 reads TGCAGTGCTAGAGATCTAATGGTCACCGGGGAGCTGTTTTTT.

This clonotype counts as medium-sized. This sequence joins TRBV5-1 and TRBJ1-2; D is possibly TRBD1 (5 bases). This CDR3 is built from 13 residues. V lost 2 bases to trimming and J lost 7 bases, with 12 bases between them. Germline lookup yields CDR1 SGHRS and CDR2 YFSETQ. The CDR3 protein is CASSFGTGSGYTF. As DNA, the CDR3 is TGCGCCAGCAGCTTCGGTACAGGCAGTGGCTACACCTTC.

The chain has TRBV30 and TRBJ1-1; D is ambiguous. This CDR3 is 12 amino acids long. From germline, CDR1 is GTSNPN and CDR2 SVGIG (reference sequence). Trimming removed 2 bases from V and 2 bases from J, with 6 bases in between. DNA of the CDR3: TGTGCCTGGAGTCACCCAAACACTGAAGCTTTCTTT. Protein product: CAWSHPNTEAFF.

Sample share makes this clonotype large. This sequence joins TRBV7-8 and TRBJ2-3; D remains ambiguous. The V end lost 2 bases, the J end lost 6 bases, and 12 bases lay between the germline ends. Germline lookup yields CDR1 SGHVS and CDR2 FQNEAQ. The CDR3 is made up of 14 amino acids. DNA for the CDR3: TGTGCCAGCAGCTTAAGCCTGGGGATGGATACGCAGTATTTT. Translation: CASSLSLGMDTQYF.

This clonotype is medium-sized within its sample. CDR3 protein: CASSFQGSSYNEQFF. In DNA form, the CDR3 reads TGTGCCAGCAGCTTTCAGGGTAGCTCCTACAATGAGCAGTTCTTC. The chain is built from TRBV7-3 and TRBJ2-1, with a weak D call TRBD1 (5 bases). The length of the CDR3 is 15 residues. V was clipped by 3 bases and J by 0 bases, with 9 bases between them. Germline CDR1 is SGHTA and CDR2 is FQGTGA.

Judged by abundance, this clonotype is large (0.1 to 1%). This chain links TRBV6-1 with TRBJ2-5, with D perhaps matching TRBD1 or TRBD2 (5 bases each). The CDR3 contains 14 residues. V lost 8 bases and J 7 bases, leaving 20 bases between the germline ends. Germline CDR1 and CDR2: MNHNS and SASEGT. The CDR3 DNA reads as TGTGCCAGCTCAAGCCAGAGGGGCCTTCTGACCCAGTACTTC. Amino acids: CASSSQRGLLTQYF.

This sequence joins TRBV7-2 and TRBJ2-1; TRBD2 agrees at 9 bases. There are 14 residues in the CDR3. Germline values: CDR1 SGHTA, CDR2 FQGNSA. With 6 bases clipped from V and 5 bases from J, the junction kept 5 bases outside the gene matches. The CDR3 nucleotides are TGTGCCAGCAGGAAGGCGGGAGGGGACAATGAGCAGTTCTTC. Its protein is CASRKAGGDNEQFF.

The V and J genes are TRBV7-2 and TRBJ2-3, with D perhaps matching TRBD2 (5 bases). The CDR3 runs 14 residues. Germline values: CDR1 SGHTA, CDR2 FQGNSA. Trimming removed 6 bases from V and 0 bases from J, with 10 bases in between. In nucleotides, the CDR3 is TGTGCCAGCAGGACGAGGGTCAGCACAGATACGCAGTATTTT. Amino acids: CASRTRVSTDTQYF. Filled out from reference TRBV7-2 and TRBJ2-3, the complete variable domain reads GAGVSQSPSNKVTEKGKDVELRCDPISGHTALYWYRQSLGQGLEFLIYFQGNSAPDKSGLPSDRFSAERTGGSVSTLTIQRTQQEDSAVYLCASRTRVSTDTQYFGPGTRLTVL.

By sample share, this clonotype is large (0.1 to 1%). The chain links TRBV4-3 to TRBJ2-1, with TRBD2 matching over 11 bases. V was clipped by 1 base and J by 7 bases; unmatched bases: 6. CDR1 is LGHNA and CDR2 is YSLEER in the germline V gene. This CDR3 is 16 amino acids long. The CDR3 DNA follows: TGCGCCAGCAGCCAAGCCTTAGCGGGGGGGCCGAATGAGCAGTTCTTC. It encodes CASSQALAGGPNEQFF.

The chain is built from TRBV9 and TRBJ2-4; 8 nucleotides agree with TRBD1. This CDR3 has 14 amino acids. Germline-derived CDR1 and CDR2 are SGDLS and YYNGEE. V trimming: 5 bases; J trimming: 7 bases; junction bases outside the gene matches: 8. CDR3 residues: CASRRRQGMNIQYF. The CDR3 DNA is TGTGCCAGCAGGAGAAGACAGGGGATGAACATTCAGTACTTC.

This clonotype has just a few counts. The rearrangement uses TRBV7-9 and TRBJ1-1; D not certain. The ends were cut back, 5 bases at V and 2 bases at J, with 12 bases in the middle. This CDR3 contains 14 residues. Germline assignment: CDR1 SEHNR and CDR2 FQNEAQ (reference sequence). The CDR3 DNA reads TGTGCCAGCAGCCGCGCGGTAGCAAACACTGAAGCTTTCTTT. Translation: CASSRAVANTEAFF. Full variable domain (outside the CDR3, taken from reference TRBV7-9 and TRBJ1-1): DTGVSQNPRHKITKRGQNVTFRCDPISEHNRLYWYRQTLGQGPEFLTYFQNEAQLEKSRLLSDRFSAERPKGSFSTLEIQRTEQGDSAMYLCASSRAVANTEAFFGQGTRLTVV.